This TCR beta chain was identified during a study of cytomegalovirus exposure and HLA in healthy donors. Whole-study findings and limits: Rare TCR sequences predominated, though certain public TCRs were found in many donors. TCR beta chain V- and J-gene trimming was linked, in a later analysis, to a missense variant in DCLRE1C.

Vbeta (60) and Jbeta (13) primers were used in the PCR. TCRdb's table, derived via immunoSEQ multiplex PCR, lists solely in-frame clones and lacks some. Of about 200,000 clones listed, 81% are singletons. Deletions cut 5 bases from V and 0 bases from J, with 14 bases between. Looked up from germline, CDR1 is SGHAT and CDR2 is FQNNGV. The CDR3 loop spans 16 amino acids. Details on this clone: Its antigen is unidentified.

The sequence came from a man aged 18 to 30 in good health and CMV-seronegative. The sequencing input was PBMCs. The rearrangement links TRBV11-2 to TRBJ2-1, with D possibly being TRBD1 (6 bases). This CDR3 is CASSKRQDLSYNEQFF. CDR3 bases: TGTGCCAGCAGCAAGCGACAGGACCTCTCCTACAATGAGCAGTTCTTC. Together with reference TRBV11-2 and TRBJ2-1, the CDR3 gives the full variable domain: EAGVAQSPRYKIIEKRQSVAFWCNPISGHATLYWYQQILGQGPKLLIQFQNNGVVDDSQLPKDRFSAERLKGVDSTLKIQPAKLEDSAVYLCASSKRQDLSYNEQFFGPGTRLTVL.